Detailed here is one T cell receptor (beta chain). The sample belongs to a study of blood T cell repertoires in COVID-19. The overall study: Sources were T cells, B-cell-depleted T cells, or PBMCs; the material itself was cDNA or gDNA.

This CDR3 has 11 residues. V lost 11 bases, J lost 4 bases, and 11 bases lay in between. From germline, CDR1 is MDHEN and CDR2 SYDVKM. Per the study methods: Estimates of nucleated cell counts were drawn from the amplification of reference gene primers. Here immunoSEQ multiplex PCR was the method, and the copy in TCRdb shows in-frame clones only, minus some. D and trimming come from the DNA, and the V and J calls and clone size come from that table. Among just over 300,000 clones listed, 85% to 90% were seen once. The sequence was obtained from a woman between 18 and 29 years old with acute COVID-19. The source material was PBMCs or T cells enriched from blood (not recorded which). The genes are TRBV28 and TRBJ1-2; D is undetermined. The CDR3 reads CASTDRYGYTF. The CDR3 nucleotides read TGTGCCTCAACAGATCGCTATGGCTACACCTTC.